This T cell receptor beta chain was found in a study of OX40 agonist ivuxolimab in advanced cancers. Study-level information: Eligibility rules accepted prior anti-PD-1, anti-PD-L1 or anti-CTLA-4 therapy, and over 35% had some. General observations from the study: The antigen specificity of the peripheral T cells (those that were expanded) was not determined.

The CDR3 totals 11 residues. The germline V gene encodes CDR1 SGHNT and CDR2 YYREEE (reference sequence). On this clone: Antigen unknown. Sequence at one end of the junction differs from germline and may be a read error.

The assay was immunoSEQ multiplex PCR, and TCRdb's table has in-frame clones only and misses some. Seen here are about 91,000 clones, around nine tenths observed once, and the top ten hold roughly 0.5%. The sequence derives from an adult with an advanced solid tumor such as melanoma, head and neck, liver or kidney cancer. V gene TRBV5-4 combines with J gene TRBJ1-2; D is unresolved. Sequencing used CD4+ or CD8+ T cells sorted from blood, obtained in a trial of the OX40 agonist ivuxolimab. The CDR3 sequence: CASSFGPNPLF. The CDR3 coding sequence is TGTGCCAGCAGCTTCGGGCCAAACCCCCTCTTC.